The T cell receptor (beta chain) described here comes from a study of T cells in Graves' hyperthyroidism and ophthalmopathy. General observations from the study: Patients with ophthalmopathy were separated from those with stable hyperthyroidism by a 13 V-J model.

Germline loops: CDR1 LGHDT, CDR2 YNNKEL (reference sequence). This CDR3 has 14 amino acids. Trimming shortened V by 1 base and J by 1 base, and 4 bases separated the two germline ends. Researchers amplified the TCR beta CDR3 regions from RNA transcripts. Initially, a first-round RT-PCR of the TCR CDR3 employed the HTBI primer set. TCRdb analysed the multiplex PCR reads with MiXCR anew, one entry per CDR3 protein. The sample has fewer than 750,000 distinct CDR3 sequences; more than 12% are singletons. This clonotype was detected ten times or more. Its target is unknown. Inclusion characteristics of ophthalmopathy patients comprised a Clinical Activity Score of at least 3, a NOSPECS grade of at least 4, and duration under 3 months. Diagnosis relied on clinical symptoms, serum thyroxine and TRAb, thyroid ultrasound and orbital computed tomography.

The TCR comes from a woman aged 50 to 60 with Graves' ophthalmopathy. Material for sequencing was blood. The J gene is TRBJ2-2, the V gene TRBV3-1; no clear D. CDR3 bases: TGTGCCAGCAGCCAAGGCGGGAACACCGGGGAGCTGTTTTTT. This codes for CASSQGGNTGELFF.